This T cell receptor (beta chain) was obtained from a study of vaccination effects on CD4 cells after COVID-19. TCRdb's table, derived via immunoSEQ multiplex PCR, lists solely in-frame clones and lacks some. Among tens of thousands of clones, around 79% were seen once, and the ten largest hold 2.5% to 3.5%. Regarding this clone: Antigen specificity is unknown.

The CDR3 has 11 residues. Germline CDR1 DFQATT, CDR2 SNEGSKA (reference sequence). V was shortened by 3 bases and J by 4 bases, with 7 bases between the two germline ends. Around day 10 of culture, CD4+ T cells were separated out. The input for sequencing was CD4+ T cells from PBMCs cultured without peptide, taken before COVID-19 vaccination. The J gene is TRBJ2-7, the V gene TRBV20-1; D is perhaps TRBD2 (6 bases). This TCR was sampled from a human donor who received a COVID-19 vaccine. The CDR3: CSARRDYEQYF. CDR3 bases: TGCAGTGCTAGGCGGGATTACGAGCAGTACTTC.